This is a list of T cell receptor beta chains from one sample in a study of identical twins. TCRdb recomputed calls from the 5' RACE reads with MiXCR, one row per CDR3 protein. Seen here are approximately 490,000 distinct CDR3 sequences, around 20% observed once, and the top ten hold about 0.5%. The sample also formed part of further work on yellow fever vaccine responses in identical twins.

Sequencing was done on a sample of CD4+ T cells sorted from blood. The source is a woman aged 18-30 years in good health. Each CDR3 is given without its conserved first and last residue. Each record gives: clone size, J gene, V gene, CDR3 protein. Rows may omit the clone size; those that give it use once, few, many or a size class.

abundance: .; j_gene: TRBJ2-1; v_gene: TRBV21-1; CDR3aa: ASSNGTGINEQF
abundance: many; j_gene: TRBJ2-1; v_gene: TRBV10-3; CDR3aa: AIVASGYNEQF
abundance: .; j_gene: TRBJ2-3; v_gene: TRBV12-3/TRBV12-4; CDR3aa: ASRKRTYNLAGDSTDTQY
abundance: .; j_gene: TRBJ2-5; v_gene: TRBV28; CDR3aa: ASSLVRRSGQETQY
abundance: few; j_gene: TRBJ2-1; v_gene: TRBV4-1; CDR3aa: ASSQDRQGTYNEQF
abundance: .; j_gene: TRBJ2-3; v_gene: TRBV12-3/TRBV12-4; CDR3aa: ASSAQTTSGGQY
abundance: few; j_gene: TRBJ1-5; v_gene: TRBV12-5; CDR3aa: ASGLGVIQGNLIGNQPQH
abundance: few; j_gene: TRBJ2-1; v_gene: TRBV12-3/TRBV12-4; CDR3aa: ASSSGTRGGEQF
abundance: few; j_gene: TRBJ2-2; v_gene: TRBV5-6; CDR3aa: ASSRGGVRTGELF
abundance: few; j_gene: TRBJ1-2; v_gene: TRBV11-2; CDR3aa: ASSLRQTPSSLHYGYT
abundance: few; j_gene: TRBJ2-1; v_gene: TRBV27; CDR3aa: ASSFYLHGYNEQF
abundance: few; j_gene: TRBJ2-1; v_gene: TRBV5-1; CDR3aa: ASSYLAGDGNEQF
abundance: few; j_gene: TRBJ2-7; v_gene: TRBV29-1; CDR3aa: SGGTSYIEQY
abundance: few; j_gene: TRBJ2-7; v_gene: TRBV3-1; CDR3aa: ASSQGDVATQY
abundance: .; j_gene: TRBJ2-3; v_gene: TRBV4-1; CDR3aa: ASSGGGTQY
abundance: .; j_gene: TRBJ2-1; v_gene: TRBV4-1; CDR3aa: ASSQDRVYEQF
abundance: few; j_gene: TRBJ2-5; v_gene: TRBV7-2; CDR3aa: ASSLAGTAKETQY
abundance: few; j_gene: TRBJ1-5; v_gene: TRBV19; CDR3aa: ASSTTGTNQPQH
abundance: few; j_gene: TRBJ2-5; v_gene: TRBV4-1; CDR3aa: ASSQGMVGPETQY
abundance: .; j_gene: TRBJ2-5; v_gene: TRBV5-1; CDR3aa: ASSVGTNWETQY
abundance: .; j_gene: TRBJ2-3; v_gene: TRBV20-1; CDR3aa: SARAPDRGGDTQY
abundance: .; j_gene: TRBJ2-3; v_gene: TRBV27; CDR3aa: ASSLLIDPSTDTQY
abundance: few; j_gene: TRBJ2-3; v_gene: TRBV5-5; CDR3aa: ASRHYGEADTQY
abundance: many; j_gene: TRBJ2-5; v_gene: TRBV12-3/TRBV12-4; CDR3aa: ASTLGGQETQY
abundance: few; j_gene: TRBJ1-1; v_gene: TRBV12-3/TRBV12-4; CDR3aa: ATRQSMNTEAF
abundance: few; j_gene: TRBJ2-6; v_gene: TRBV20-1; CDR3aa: SARVQGSSGANVLT
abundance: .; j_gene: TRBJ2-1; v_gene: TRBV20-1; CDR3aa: SARLRGTSGPEQF
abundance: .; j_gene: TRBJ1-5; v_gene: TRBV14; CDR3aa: ASSQGEGYRRNQPQH
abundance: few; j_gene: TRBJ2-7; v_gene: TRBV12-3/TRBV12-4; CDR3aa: ASSLGVKYEQY
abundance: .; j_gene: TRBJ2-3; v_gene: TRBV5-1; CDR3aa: ASRREDTQY
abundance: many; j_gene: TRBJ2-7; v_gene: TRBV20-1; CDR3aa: SVEGGPSEQY
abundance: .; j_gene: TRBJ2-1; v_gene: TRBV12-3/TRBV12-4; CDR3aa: ASSLAPVGQF
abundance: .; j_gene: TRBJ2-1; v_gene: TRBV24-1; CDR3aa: ATSDLGQGALNEQF
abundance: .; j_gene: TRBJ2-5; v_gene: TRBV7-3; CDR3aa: ASSLTGPTGQETQY
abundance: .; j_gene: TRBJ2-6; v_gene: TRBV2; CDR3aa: ASPSRVSSGANVLT
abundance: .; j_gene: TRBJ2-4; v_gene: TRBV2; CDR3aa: ASRTREKENIQY
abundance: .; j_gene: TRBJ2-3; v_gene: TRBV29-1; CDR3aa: SVAGTGTDTQY
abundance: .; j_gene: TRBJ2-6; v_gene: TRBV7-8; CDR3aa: ASSSRSRPGANVLT
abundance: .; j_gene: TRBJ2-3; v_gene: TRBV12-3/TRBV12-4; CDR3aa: ARSLGQKTSGITDTQY
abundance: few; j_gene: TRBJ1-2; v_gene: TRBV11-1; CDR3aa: ASSHQGDGLYGYT
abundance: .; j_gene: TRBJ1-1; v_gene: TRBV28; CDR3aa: ASRLSTEAF
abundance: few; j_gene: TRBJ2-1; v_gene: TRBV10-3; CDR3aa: AIRTSGMDEQF
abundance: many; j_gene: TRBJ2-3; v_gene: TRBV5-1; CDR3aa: ASSGPTDTQY
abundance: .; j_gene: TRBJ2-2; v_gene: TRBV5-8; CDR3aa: ASSLVSIAGKTGELF
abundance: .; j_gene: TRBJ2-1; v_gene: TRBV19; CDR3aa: ASRPWKADPYNEQF
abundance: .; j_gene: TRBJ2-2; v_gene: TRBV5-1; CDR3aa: ASSLRLRGVTGELF